This T cell receptor beta chain was retrieved from a study of T cell repertoires in cytomegalovirus infection. In TCRdb, the reads were re-called with MiXCR into one record per CDR3 protein. The sample lists some 920,000 distinct CDR3 sequences, 31% occurring once. Germline V gene sequence: CDR1 SGHTA, CDR2 FQGNSA. V gave up 1 base and J gave up 5 bases, with 11 bases separating them. There are 14 residues in the CDR3. This clonotype was detected many times. The antigen remains unidentified. The sequence derives from a human donor in good health (CMV status not recorded). Some clones in this sample may be carry-over from other donors' samples. The chain recombines TRBV7-2 with TRBJ1-1; a weak D match, TRBD1 (5 bases). Sequencing was performed on cultured CD8+ T cells from PBMCs, taken from culture after CMV antigen stimulation. CDR3 in amino acids: CASSLVEGRTEAFF. The CDR3 nucleotides are TGTGCCAGCAGCTTAGTCGAGGGGAGGACTGAAGCTTTCTTT. Supplemented by reference TRBV7-2 and TRBJ1-1, the full variable domain reads GAGVSQSPSNKVTEKGKDVELRCDPISGHTALYWYRQSLGQGLEFLIYFQGNSAPDKSGLPSDRFSAERTGGSVSTLTIQRTQQEDSAVYLCASSLVEGRTEAFFGQGTRLTVV.